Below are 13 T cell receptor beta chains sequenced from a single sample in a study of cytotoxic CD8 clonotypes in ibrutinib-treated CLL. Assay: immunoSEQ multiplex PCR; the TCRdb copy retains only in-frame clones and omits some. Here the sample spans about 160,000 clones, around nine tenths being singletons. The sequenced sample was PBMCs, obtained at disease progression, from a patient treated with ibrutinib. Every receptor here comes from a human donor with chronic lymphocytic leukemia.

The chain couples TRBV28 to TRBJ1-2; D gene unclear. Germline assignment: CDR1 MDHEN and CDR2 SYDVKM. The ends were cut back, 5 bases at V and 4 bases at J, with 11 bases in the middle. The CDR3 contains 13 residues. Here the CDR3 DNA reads TGTGCCAGCAGTCTCTTGGGCCTCTATGGCTACACCTTC. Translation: CASSLLGLYGYTF.

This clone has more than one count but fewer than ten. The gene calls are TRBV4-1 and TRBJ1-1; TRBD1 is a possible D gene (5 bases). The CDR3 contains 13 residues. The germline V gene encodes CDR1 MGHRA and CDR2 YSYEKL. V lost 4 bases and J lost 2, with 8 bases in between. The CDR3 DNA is TGCGCCAGCAGCCGGACACCTAACACTGAAGCTTTCTTT. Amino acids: CASSRTPNTEAFF.

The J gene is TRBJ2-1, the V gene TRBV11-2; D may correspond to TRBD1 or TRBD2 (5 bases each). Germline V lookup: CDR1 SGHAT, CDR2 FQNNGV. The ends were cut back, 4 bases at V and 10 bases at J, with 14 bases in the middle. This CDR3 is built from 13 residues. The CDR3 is CASSSSTGGEQFF. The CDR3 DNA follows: TGTGCCAGCAGCTCCTCCACAGGCGGGGAGCAGTTCTTC.

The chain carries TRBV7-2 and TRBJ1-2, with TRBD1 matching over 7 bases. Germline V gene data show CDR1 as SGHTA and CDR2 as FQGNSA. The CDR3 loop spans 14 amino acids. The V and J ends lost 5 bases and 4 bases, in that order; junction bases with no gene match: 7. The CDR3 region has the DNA TGTGCCAGCAGCACAACCGGGACAGTCTATGGCTACACCTTC. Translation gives CASSTTGTVYGYTF.

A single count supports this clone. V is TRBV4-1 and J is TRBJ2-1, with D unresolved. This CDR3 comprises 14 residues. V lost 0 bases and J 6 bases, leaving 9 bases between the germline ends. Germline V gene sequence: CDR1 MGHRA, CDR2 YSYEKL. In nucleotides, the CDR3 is TGCGCCAGCAGCCAAGAGAGACGCCTCAATGAGCAGTTCTTC. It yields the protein CASSQERRLNEQFF.

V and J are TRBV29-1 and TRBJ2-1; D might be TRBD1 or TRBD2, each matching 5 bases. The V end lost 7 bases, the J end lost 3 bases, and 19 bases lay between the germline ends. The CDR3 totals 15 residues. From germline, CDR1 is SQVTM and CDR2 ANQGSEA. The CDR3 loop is CSAIPGSTGYNEQFF. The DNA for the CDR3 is TGCAGCGCCATACCGGGATCAACAGGCTACAATGAGCAGTTCTTC.

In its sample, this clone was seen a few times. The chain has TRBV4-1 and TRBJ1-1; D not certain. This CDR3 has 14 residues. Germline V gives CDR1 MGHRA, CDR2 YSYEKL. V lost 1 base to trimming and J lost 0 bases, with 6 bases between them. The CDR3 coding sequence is TGCGCCAGCAGCCAAGTGGGTATGAACACTGAAGCTTTCTTT. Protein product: CASSQVGMNTEAFF.

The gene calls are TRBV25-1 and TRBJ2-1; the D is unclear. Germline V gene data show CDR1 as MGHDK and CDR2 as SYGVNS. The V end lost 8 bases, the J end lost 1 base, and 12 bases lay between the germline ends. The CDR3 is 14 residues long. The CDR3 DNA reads TGTGCCAGCCAGCATAGGGTGTCCTACAATGAGCAGTTCTTC. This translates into CASQHRVSYNEQFF.

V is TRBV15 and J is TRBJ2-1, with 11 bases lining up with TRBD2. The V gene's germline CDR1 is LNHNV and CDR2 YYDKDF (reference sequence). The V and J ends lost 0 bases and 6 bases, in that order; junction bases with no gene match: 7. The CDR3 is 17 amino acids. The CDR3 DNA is TGTGCCACCAGCAGAGAGGCGCGACTAGCGGGGATCAATGAGCAGTTCTTC. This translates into CATSREARLAGINEQFF.

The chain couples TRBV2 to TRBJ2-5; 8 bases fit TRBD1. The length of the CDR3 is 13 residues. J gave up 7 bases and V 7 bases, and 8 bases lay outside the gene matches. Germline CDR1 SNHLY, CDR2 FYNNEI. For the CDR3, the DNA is TGTGCCAGCATCCCAGGGGGCTGGGGGACCCAGTACTTC. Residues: CASIPGGWGTQYF.

The CDR3 DNA is TGTGCCAGCAGTCCCGCCGTAGGGACATTCGTAACCGGGGAGCTGTTTTTT. Translated: CASSPAVGTFVTGELFF. The chain combines TRBV27 with TRBJ2-2; possibly TRBD1 for D (6 bases). Germline V gene data show CDR1 as MNHEY and CDR2 as SMNVEV (reference sequence). Trimming stripped 5 bases from V and 5 bases from J, with 21 bases between. The CDR3 is 17 residues long.

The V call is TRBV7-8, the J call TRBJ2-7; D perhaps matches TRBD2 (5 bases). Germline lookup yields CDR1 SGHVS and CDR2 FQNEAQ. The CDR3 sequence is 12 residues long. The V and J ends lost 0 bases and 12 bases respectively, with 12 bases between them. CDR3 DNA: TGTGCCAGCAGCTTAGCTCCGCGGGCCCGGTACTTC. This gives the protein CASSLAPRARYF.

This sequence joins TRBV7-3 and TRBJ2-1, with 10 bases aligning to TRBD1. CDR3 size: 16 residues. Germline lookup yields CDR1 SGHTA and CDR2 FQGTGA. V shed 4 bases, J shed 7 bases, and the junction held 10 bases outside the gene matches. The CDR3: CASSSDRDRGGNEQFF. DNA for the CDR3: TGTGCCAGCAGCTCAGACCGGGACAGGGGTGGGAATGAGCAGTTCTTC.